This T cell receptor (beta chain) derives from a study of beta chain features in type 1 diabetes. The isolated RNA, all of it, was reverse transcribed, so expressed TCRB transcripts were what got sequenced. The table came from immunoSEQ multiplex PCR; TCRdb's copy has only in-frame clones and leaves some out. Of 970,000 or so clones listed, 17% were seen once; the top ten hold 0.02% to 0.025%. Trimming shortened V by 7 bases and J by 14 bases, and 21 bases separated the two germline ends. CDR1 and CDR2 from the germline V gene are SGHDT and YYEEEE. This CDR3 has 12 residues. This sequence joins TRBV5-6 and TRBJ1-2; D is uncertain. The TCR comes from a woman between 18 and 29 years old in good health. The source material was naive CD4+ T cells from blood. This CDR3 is CASLGKGPTGTF. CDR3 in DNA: TGTGCCAGCCTTGGCAAAGGGCCAACTGGGACCTTC.